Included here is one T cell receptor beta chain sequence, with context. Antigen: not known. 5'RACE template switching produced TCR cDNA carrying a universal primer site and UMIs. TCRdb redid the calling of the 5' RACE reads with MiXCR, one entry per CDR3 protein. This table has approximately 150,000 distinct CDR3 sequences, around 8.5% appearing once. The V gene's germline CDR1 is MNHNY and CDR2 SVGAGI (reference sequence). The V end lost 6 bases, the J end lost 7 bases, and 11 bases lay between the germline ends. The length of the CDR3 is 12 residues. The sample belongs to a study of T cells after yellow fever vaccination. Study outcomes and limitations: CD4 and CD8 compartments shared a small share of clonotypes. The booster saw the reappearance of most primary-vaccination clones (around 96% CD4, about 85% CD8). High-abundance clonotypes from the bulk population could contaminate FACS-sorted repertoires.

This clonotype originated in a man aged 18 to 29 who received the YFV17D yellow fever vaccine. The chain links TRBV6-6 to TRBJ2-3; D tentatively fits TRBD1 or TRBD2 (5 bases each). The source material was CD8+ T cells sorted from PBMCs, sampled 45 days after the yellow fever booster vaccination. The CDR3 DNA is TGTGCCAGCAGGGGTGGGGGTAATACGCAGTATTTT. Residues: CASRGGGNTQYF.